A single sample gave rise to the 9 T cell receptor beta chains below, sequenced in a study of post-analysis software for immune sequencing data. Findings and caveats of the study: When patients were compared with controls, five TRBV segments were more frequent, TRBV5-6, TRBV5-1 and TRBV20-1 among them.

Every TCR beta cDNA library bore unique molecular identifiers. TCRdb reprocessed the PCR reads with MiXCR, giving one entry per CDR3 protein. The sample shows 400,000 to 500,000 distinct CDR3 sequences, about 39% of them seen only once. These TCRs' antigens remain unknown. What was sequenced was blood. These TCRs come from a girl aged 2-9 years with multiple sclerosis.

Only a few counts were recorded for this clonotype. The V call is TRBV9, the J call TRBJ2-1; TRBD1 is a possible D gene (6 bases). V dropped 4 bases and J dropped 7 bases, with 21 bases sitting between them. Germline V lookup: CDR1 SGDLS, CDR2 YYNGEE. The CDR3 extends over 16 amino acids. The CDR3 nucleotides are TGTGCCAGCAGCCCTGGTTCTGGGGGCGCGAAGAATGAGCAGTTCTTC. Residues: CASSPGSGGAKNEQFF.

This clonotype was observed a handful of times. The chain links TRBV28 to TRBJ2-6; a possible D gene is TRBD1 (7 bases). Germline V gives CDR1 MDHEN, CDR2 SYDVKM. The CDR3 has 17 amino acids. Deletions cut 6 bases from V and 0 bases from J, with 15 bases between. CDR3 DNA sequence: TGTGCCAGCAGGACGAACAGGGGACTCTCTGGGGCCAACGTCCTGACTTTC. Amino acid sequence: CASRTNRGLSGANVLTF.

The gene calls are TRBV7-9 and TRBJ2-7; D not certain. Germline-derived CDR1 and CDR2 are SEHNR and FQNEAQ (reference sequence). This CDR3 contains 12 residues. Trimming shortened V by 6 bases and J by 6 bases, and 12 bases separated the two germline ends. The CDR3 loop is CASSPWVGEQYF. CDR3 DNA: TGTGCCAGCAGTCCCTGGGTGGGCGAGCAGTACTTC. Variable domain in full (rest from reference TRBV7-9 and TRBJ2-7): DTGVSQNPRHKITKRGQNVTFRCDPISEHNRLYWYRQTLGQGPEFLTYFQNEAQLEKSRLLSDRFSAERPKGSFSTLEIQRTEQGDSAMYLCASSPWVGEQYFGPGTRLTVT.

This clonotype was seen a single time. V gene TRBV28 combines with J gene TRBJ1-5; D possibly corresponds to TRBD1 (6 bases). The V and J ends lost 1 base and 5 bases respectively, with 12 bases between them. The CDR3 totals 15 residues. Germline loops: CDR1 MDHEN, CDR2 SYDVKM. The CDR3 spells CASSLLYREDQPQHF. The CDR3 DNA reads TGTGCCAGCAGTTTATTGTACAGGGAAGATCAGCCCCAGCATTTT.

DNA of the CDR3: TGTGCCAGCAACAGGGTACCCCTACAAGAGACCCAGTACTTC. Translated, it gives CASNRVPLQETQYF. This rearrangement joins TRBV5-5 to TRBJ2-5, with D tentatively TRBD1 (6 bases). This CDR3 has 14 amino acids. V dropped 6 bases and J dropped 2 bases, with 14 bases sitting between them. CDR1 and CDR2 (germline): SGHKS, YYEKEE (reference sequence).

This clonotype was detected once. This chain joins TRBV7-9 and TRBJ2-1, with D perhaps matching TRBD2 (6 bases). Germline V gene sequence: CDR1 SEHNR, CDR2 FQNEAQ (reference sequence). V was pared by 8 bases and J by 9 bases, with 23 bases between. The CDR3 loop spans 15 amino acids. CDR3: CASASGIAAHGEQFF. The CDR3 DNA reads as TGTGCCAGCGCGTCGGGTATAGCGGCTCATGGTGAGCAGTTCTTC.

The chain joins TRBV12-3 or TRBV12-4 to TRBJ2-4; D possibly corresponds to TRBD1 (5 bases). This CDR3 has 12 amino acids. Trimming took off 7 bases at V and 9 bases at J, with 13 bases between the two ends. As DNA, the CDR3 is TGTGCCAGCACCGGAGACAGCCGCATTCAGTACTTC. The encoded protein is CASTGDSRIQYF.

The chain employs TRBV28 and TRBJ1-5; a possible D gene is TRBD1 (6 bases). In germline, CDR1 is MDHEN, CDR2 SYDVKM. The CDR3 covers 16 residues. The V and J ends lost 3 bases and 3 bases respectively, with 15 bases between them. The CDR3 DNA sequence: TGTGCCAGCAGTTTGGTCCGGACAGATCACAATCAGCCCCAGCATTTT. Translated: CASSLVRTDHNQPQHF.

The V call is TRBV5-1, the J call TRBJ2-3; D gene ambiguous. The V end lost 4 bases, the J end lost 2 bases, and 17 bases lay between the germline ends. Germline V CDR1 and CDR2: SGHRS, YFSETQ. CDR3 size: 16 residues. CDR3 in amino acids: CASSAELTPLTDTQYF. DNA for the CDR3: TGCGCCAGCAGCGCGGAGCTGACGCCCCTCACAGATACGCAGTATTTT. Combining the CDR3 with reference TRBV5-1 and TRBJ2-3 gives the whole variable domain KAGVTQTPRYLIKTRGQQVTLSCSPISGHRSVSWYQQTPGQGLQFLFEYFSETQRNKGNFPGRFSGRQFSNSRSEMNVSTLELGDSALYLCASSAELTPLTDTQYFGPGTRLTVL.